This T cell receptor beta chain came from a study of blood T cell repertoires in COVID-19. Produced via immunoSEQ multiplex PCR; TCRdb's table is partial and in-frame only. The table records 68,000 or so clones, 86% of them present only once. The specimen was peripheral blood. This TCR was sampled from a man aged 30 to 39 with acute or convalescent COVID-19.

As DNA, the CDR3 is TGTGCCACCAGTGATTGGGACAGTAGTTACAATGAGCAGTTCTTC. Translated, it gives CATSDWDSSYNEQFF. V usage is TRBV24-1 and J usage is TRBJ2-1, with 7 bases fitting TRBD1. V dropped 2 bases and J dropped 4; count of bases not matched to a gene: 4. Looked up from germline, CDR1 is KGHDR and CDR2 is SFDVKD. This CDR3 has 15 amino acids.